Listed below are T cell receptor beta chains from one sample, sequenced in a study of T cell responses to AZD1222 COVID-19 vaccine. The data were produced by immunoSEQ multiplex PCR, yet TCRdb's version contains in-frame clones alone and is incomplete. The table includes approximately 140,000 clones, 93% detected once. The sequencing here drew on peripheral blood, taken on day 0 of AZD1222 vaccination. These TCRs come from an adult in good health. Both conserved end residues are part of each CDR3. The order of the fields is D gene, CDR3 length, V gene, J gene, clone size, CDR3 protein, CDR3 DNA. The D gene is left open where the match is weak. Size tells how often a clone was seen (once, few, many) or the class of an expanded clone, and some rows leave it out.

D: -
length: 14
V: TRBV18
J: TRBJ1-1
size: -
CDR3: CASSPPGVGTEAFF
DNA: TGTGCCAGCTCACCTCCCGGAGTAGGAACTGAAGCTTTCTTT

D: -
length: 14
V: TRBV7-6
J: TRBJ1-4
size: -
CDR3: CASSLEGGQRKLFF
DNA: TGTGCCAGCAGCTTAGAGGGGGGCCAGCGGAAACTGTTTTTT

D: TRBD1
length: 16
V: TRBV3-1/TRBV3-2
J: TRBJ1-1
size: -
CDR3: CASSQHSTGGLTEAFF
DNA: TGTGCCAGCAGCCAACATTCCACAGGGGGCTTGACTGAAGCTTTCTTT

D: TRBD1
length: 15
V: TRBV6-5
J: TRBJ1-3
size: -
CDR3: CVSSSTGISGNTIYF
DNA: TGTGTCAGCAGTTCGACAGGGATTTCAGGAAACACCATATATTTT

D: -
length: 15
V: TRBV27
J: TRBJ2-1
size: -
CDR3: CASSLRAVSYNEQFF
DNA: TGTGCCAGCTCCTTACGGGCAGTGAGCTACAATGAGCAGTTCTTC

D: TRBD2
length: 15
V: TRBV7-3
J: TRBJ2-1
size: -
CDR3: CASSTGLAGRNEQFF
DNA: TGTGCCAGCAGCACGGGACTAGCGGGAAGAAATGAGCAGTTCTTC

D: TRBD1
length: 16
V: TRBV9
J: TRBJ1-6
size: -
CDR3: CASSGGQSSYNSPLHF
DNA: TGTGCCAGCAGCGGGGGACAGAGCTCCTATAATTCACCCCTCCACTTT

D: TRBD1
length: 14
V: TRBV18
J: TRBJ1-3
size: -
CDR3: CASSGQSSGNTIYF
DNA: TGTGCCAGCTCGGGACAGTCCTCTGGAAACACCATATATTTT

D: -
length: 15
V: TRBV7-3
J: TRBJ2-3
size: -
CDR3: CASSLTRTTTDTQYF
DNA: TGTGCCAGCAGCTTAACTCGTACGACCACAGATACGCAGTATTTT

D: -
length: 15
V: TRBV18
J: TRBJ1-5
size: -
CDR3: CASSPQRRSNQPQHF
DNA: TGTGCCAGCTCCCCTCAGCGACGGAGCAATCAGCCCCAGCATTTT

D: TRBD2
length: 18
V: TRBV25-1
J: TRBJ2-2
size: -
CDR3: CASSSLKRGDPRAGELFF
DNA: TGTGCCAGCAGTTCTTTGAAGCGGGGAGATCCTAGGGCCGGGGAGCTGTTTTTT

D: TRBD1
length: 14
V: TRBV12-5
J: TRBJ2-1
size: -
CDR3: CASGSGQGANEQFF
DNA: TGTGCTAGTGGTTCAGGACAGGGGGCGAACGAGCAGTTCTTC

D: TRBD1
length: 16
V: TRBV19
J: TRBJ2-5
size: -
CDR3: CASSILRTGGGETQYF
DNA: TGTGCCAGTAGTATACTCCGGACAGGGGGTGGGGAGACCCAGTACTTC

D: TRBD2
length: 18
V: TRBV5-1
J: TRBJ2-7
size: -
CDR3: CASSMPGTSGGAWDEQYF
DNA: TGCGCCAGCAGCATGCCCGGGACTAGCGGGGGAGCTTGGGACGAGCAGTACTTC

D: TRBD1
length: 17
V: TRBV19
J: TRBJ1-6
size: -
CDR3: CATSRRDRPLYNSPLHF
DNA: TGTGCCACCTCCCGCCGGGACAGACCTTTATATAATTCACCCCTCCACTTT

D: -
length: 13
V: TRBV2
J: TRBJ1-3
size: once
CDR3: CASRGDGGNTIYF
DNA: TGTGCCAGCAGGGGGGACGGTGGAAACACCATATATTTT

D: TRBD2
length: 13
V: TRBV5-4
J: TRBJ2-3
size: once
CDR3: CASSLAELAKQYF
DNA: TGTGCCAGCAGCTTGGCCGAACTAGCGAAGCAGTATTTT

D: TRBD1
length: 17
V: TRBV20-1
J: TRBJ1-2
size: -
CDR3: CSASPEGGQAAMDGYTF
DNA: TGCAGTGCTAGTCCCGAAGGGGGACAGGCAGCAATGGATGGCTACACCTTC

D: TRBD2
length: 15
V: TRBV11-1
J: TRBJ2-7
size: -
CDR3: CASSLRRGKVYEQYF
DNA: TGTGCCAGCAGCTTACGGCGGGGGAAGGTCTACGAGCAGTACTTC

D: TRBD2
length: 19
V: TRBV6-6
J: TRBJ2-4
size: -
CDR3: CASGHPGLAGGGSKNIQYF
DNA: TGTGCCAGCGGTCATCCGGGACTAGCGGGAGGGGGATCCAAAAACATTCAGTACTTC

D: -
length: 12
V: TRBV10-3
J: TRBJ2-5
size: -
CDR3: CAIRPPGETQYF
DNA: TGTGCCATCAGACCTCCCGGGGAGACCCAGTACTTC

D: -
length: 13
V: TRBV10-1
J: TRBJ2-1
size: -
CDR3: CASSEPNSGLQFF
DNA: TGCGCCAGCAGTGAGCCTAACTCGGGACTCCAGTTCTTC

D: -
length: 15
V: TRBV7-2
J: TRBJ2-1
size: -
CDR3: CASSHPGKGNNEQFF
DNA: TGTGCCAGCAGCCACCCCGGGAAGGGTAATAATGAGCAGTTCTTC

D: -
length: 14
V: TRBV30
J: TRBJ1-2
size: -
CDR3: CAWSVRNSNYGYTF
DNA: TGTGCCTGGAGTGTACGTAACAGCAACTATGGCTACACCTTC

D: TRBD1
length: 17
V: TRBV5-1
J: TRBJ1-1
size: -
CDR3: CASSLGQGEGVNTEAFF
DNA: TGCGCCAGCAGCTTAGGACAGGGAGAGGGCGTGAACACTGAAGCTTTCTTT

D: TRBD2
length: 18
V: TRBV5-1
J: TRBJ2-7
size: few
CDR3: CASSSGTSGPLSSYEQYF
DNA: TGCGCCAGCAGCTCCGGGACTAGCGGACCCTTGAGCTCCTACGAGCAGTACTTC

D: TRBD1
length: 13
V: TRBV25-1
J: TRBJ1-4
size: -
CDR3: CASRDRGGEKLFF
DNA: TGTGCCAGCAGGGACAGGGGGGGTGAAAAACTGTTTTTT

D: -
length: 15
V: TRBV15
J: TRBJ2-7
size: -
CDR3: CATSRDQGGSYEQYF
DNA: TGTGCCACCAGCAGAGATCAGGGAGGATCCTACGAGCAGTACTTC

D: TRBD1
length: 17
V: TRBV18
J: TRBJ1-2
size: -
CDR3: CASSRLTRTGGNYGYTF
DNA: TGTGCCAGCTCACGATTGACCAGGACAGGGGGTAACTATGGCTACACCTTC

D: TRBD1
length: 14
V: TRBV6-5
J: TRBJ2-7
size: few
CDR3: CASTGTADAYEQYF
DNA: TGTGCCAGCACCGGGACAGCGGACGCCTACGAGCAGTACTTC

D: TRBD2
length: 15
V: TRBV13
J: TRBJ2-7
size: once
CDR3: CASSSPGGGFDEQYF
DNA: TGTGCCAGCAGCTCACCGGGGGGGGGCTTCGACGAGCAGTACTTC

D: TRBD1
length: 14
V: TRBV19
J: TRBJ1-5
size: -
CDR3: CATGPGGGAQPQHF
DNA: TGTGCCACCGGCCCAGGGGGGGGTGCTCAGCCCCAGCATTTT

D: -
length: 14
V: TRBV7-6
J: TRBJ1-1
size: -
CDR3: CASSSSGHQTEAFF
DNA: TGTGCCAGCAGCTCATCAGGGCATCAAACTGAAGCTTTCTTT

D: TRBD2
length: 15
V: TRBV14
J: TRBJ2-3
size: -
CDR3: CASSQGGLVTDTQYF
DNA: TGTGCCAGCAGCCAAGGGGGACTAGTCACAGATACGCAGTATTTT

D: TRBD2
length: 16
V: TRBV7-9
J: TRBJ2-1
size: -
CDR3: CASSLSLAGTYNEQFF
DNA: TGTGCCAGCAGCTTGAGCCTAGCGGGGACTTACAATGAGCAGTTCTTC

D: -
length: 13
V: TRBV19
J: TRBJ1-4
size: -
CDR3: CASIGANNEKLFF
DNA: TGTGCCAGTATTGGGGCCAACAATGAAAAACTGTTTTTT

D: -
length: 11
V: TRBV18
J: TRBJ2-7
size: -
CDR3: CASFGGYEQYF
DNA: TGTGCCAGCTTTGGCGGCTACGAGCAGTACTTC

D: -
length: 15
V: TRBV19
J: TRBJ1-5
size: -
CDR3: CASSTHRAPNQPQHF
DNA: TGTGCCAGTAGTACCCACAGGGCCCCCAATCAGCCCCAGCATTTT

D: TRBD1
length: 16
V: TRBV5-4
J: TRBJ1-4
size: -
CDR3: CASSFSPGTGNEKLFF
DNA: TGTGCCAGCAGCTTCTCCCCCGGGACAGGGAATGAAAAACTGTTTTTT

D: -
length: 11
V: TRBV29-1
J: TRBJ1-1
size: -
CDR3: CSELTNTEAFF
DNA: TGCAGCGAACTAACGAACACTGAAGCTTTCTTT

D: TRBD1
length: 18
V: TRBV16
J: TRBJ1-1
size: -
CDR3: CASSPTGTGGETTTEAFF
DNA: TGTGCCAGCAGCCCAACCGGGACAGGGGGCGAAACGACCACTGAAGCTTTCTTT

D: -
length: 15
V: TRBV25-1
J: TRBJ1-1
size: -
CDR3: CASSAPGTANTEAFF
DNA: TGTGCCAGCAGTGCCCCCGGGACGGCGAACACTGAAGCTTTCTTT

D: TRBD2
length: 14
V: TRBV13
J: TRBJ2-5
size: -
CDR3: CASSLTSGGETQYF
DNA: TGTGCCAGCAGCTTGACTAGCGGAGGAGAGACCCAGTACTTC

D: TRBD2
length: 14
V: TRBV6-2/TRBV6-3
J: TRBJ2-5
size: few
CDR3: CASSLTSGQETQYF
DNA: TGTGCCAGCAGTTTAACTAGCGGCCAAGAGACCCAGTACTTC

D: -
length: 18
V: TRBV7-2
J: TRBJ1-2
size: -
CDR3: CASSLRTSVQAPFYGYTF
DNA: TGTGCCAGCAGCTTAAGAACGAGCGTACAGGCGCCCTTCTATGGCTACACCTTC

D: -
length: 12
V: TRBV12-3/TRBV12-4
J: TRBJ1-6
size: -
CDR3: CASTSYNSPLHF
DNA: TGTGCCAGCACCTCCTATAATTCACCCCTCCACTTT

D: -
length: 16
V: TRBV6-5
J: TRBJ1-3
size: -
CDR3: CASSYSSRPSVNTIYF
DNA: TGTGCCAGCAGTTACTCGAGTCGGCCCTCGGTAAACACCATATATTTT

D: TRBD1
length: 14
V: TRBV29-1
J: TRBJ2-7
size: once
CDR3: CSVANRGRLNEQYF
DNA: TGCAGCGTTGCCAACAGGGGGCGATTAAACGAGCAGTACTTC

D: TRBD1
length: 16
V: TRBV4-1
J: TRBJ2-7
size: -
CDR3: CASSQEFWDRGPEQYF
DNA: TGCGCCAGCAGCCAAGAATTTTGGGACAGGGGGCCAGAGCAGTACTTC

D: TRBD1
length: 11
V: TRBV20-1
J: TRBJ1-2
size: once
CDR3: CSAITTGGYTF
DNA: TGCAGTGCCATCACGACAGGGGGCTACACCTTC

D: -
length: 14
V: TRBV6-5
J: TRBJ1-2
size: -
CDR3: CASSYSGRGYGYTF
DNA: TGTGCCAGCAGTTACTCGGGCAGAGGATATGGCTACACCTTC

D: TRBD2
length: 18
V: TRBV3-1/TRBV3-2
J: TRBJ2-3
size: -
CDR3: CASSHTRKAGGPTDTQYF
DNA: TGTGCCAGCAGCCATACCAGAAAAGCGGGGGGACCGACAGATACGCAGTATTTT

D: -
length: 15
V: TRBV10-3
J: TRBJ2-3
size: few
CDR3: CAIRALGGATDTQYF
DNA: TGTGCCATCAGGGCCTTAGGGGGGGCGACAGATACGCAGTATTTT

D: -
length: 13
V: TRBV7-9
J: TRBJ1-1
size: -
CDR3: CASSLGQNTEAFF
DNA: TGTGCCAGCAGCCTGGGACAGAACACTGAAGCTTTCTTT

D: -
length: 15
V: TRBV7-2
J: TRBJ1-4
size: -
CDR3: CASSPAMRGVEKLFF
DNA: TGTGCCAGCAGCCCGGCGATGAGGGGGGTTGAAAAACTGTTTTTT

D: -
length: 14
V: TRBV7-2
J: TRBJ1-3
size: -
CDR3: CASAGLNSGNTIYF
DNA: TGTGCCAGCGCAGGGCTGAACTCTGGAAACACCATATATTTT

D: TRBD1
length: 14
V: TRBV30
J: TRBJ2-5
size: -
CDR3: CAWSVSGGVETQYF
DNA: TGTGCCTGGAGTGTATCAGGGGGAGTAGAGACCCAGTACTTC

D: -
length: 14
V: TRBV5-1
J: TRBJ2-5
size: -
CDR3: CASSLVSTEETQYF
DNA: TGCGCCAGCAGCTTGGTGTCAACCGAAGAGACCCAGTACTTC

D: -
length: 15
V: TRBV7-2
J: TRBJ2-2
size: -
CDR3: CASSLVRLASGELFF
DNA: TGTGCCAGCAGCTTAGTTAGGCTAGCATCCGGGGAGCTGTTTTTT

D: TRBD1
length: 16
V: TRBV18
J: TRBJ1-1
size: -
CDR3: CASSPSAGGLNTEAFF
DNA: TGTGCCAGCTCACCCTCGGCAGGGGGCTTAAACACTGAAGCTTTCTTT